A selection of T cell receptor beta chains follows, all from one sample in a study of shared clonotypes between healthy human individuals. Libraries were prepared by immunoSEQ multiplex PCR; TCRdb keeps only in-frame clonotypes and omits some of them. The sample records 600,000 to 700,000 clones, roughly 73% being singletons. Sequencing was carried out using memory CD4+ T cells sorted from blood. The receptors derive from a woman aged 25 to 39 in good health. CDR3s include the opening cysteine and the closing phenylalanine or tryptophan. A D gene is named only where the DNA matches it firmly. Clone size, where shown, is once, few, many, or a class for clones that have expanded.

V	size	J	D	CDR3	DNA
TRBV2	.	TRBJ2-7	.	CASRVGGGAYEQYF	TGTGCCAGCCGCGTAGGGGGGGGCGCCTACGAGCAGTACTTC
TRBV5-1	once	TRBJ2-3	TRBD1	CASSWLGQSRTDTQYF	TGCGCCAGCAGCTGGCTGGGACAGAGTCGCACAGATACGCAGTATTTT
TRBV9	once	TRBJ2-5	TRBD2	CASSRGTSEEWETQYF	TGTGCCAGCTCTCGTGGGACTAGCGAAGAATGGGAGACCCAGTACTTC
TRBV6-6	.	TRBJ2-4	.	CASSPQGGGGINIQYF	TGTGCCAGCAGTCCCCAGGGGGGAGGGGGCATAAACATTCAGTACTTC
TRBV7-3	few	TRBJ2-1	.	CASSARDEQFF	TGTGCCAGCAGCGCACGGGACGAACAGTTCTTC
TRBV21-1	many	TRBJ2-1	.	CASSRTPNEQFF	TGTGCCAGCAGTCGGACGCCCAATGAGCAGTTCTTC
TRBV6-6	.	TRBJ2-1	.	CASSPLAGEQFF	TGTGCCAGCAGCCCCTTGGCCGGGGAGCAGTTCTTC
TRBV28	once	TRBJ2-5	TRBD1	CASARPGQGKETQYF	TGTGCCAGCGCGAGACCGGGACAGGGGAAAGAGACCCAGTACTTC
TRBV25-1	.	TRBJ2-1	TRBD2	CATRSGGAYNEQFF	TGTGCCACCCGGTCGGGAGGGGCCTACAATGAGCAGTTCTTC
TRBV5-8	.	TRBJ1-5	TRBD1	CASSWTGGSQPQHF	TGTGCCAGCAGCTGGACAGGGGGAAGTCAGCCCCAGCATTTT
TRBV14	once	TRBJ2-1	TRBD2	CASSHYRASGRFEQFF	TGTGCCAGCAGCCATTATAGGGCTAGCGGGAGGTTCGAGCAGTTCTTC
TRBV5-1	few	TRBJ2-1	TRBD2	CASSLVPSGDPYNEQFF	TGCGCCAGCAGCTTGGTGCCTAGCGGGGATCCCTACAATGAGCAGTTCTTC
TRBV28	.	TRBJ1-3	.	CASSPGHEMGNTIYF	TGTGCCAGCAGTCCCGGCCACGAAATGGGAAACACCATATATTTT
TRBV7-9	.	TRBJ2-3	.	CASSLRTEGTDTQYF	TGTGCCAGCAGCTTAAGGACTGAAGGAACAGATACGCAGTATTTT
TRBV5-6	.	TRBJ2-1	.	CASSLEGVAGEQFF	TGTGCCAGCAGCTTGGAGGGTGTGGCGGGTGAGCAGTTCTTC
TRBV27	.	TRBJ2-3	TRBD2	CASSSTLGTSGLTDTQYF	TGTGCCAGCAGCTCTACCCTGGGGACTAGCGGTCTCACAGATACGCAGTATTTT
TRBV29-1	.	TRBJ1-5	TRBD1	CSVGQGQGQPQHF	TGCAGCGTTGGACAGGGCCAGGGCCAGCCCCAGCATTTT
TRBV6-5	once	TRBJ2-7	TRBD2	CASSYSRRGDLYF	TGTGCCAGCAGTTACTCCCGGCGGGGGGATTTATACTTC
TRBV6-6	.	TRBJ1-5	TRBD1	CASSQVTGNQPQHF	TGTGCCAGCAGTCAGGTGACAGGGAATCAGCCCCAGCATTTT
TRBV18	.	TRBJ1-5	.	CASSERGGEHLPQHF	TGTGCCAGCTCTGAGCGAGGGGGGGAACACCTACCCCAGCATTTT
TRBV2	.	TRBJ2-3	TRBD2	CASRRLAGAADTQYF	TGTGCCAGCAGGAGACTAGCGGGAGCGGCAGATACGCAGTATTTT
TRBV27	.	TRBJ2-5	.	CASSFQGMNQETQYF	TGTGCCAGCAGTTTCCAGGGGATGAATCAAGAGACCCAGTACTTC
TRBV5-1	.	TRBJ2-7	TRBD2	CASSSGWSGTEPYEQYF	TGCGCCAGCAGCTCCGGGTGGAGCGGGACCGAACCCTACGAGCAGTACTTC
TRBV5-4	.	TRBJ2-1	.	CASSPQLASSYNEQFF	TGTGCCAGCAGCCCCCAACTAGCCAGCTCCTACAATGAGCAGTTCTTC
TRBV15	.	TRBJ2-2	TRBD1	CATSADRGRELFF	TGTGCCACCAGCGCGGACAGGGGCCGGGAGCTGTTTTTT
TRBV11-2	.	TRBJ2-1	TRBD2	CASSTVAGQIYNEQFF	TGTGCCAGCAGCACCGTAGCGGGCCAGATCTACAATGAGCAGTTCTTC
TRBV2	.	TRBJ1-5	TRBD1	CASSEGGGGGAGQPQHF	TGTGCCAGCAGTGAAGGAGGAGGAGGGGGCGCGGGGCAGCCCCAGCATTTT
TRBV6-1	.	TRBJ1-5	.	CASSDIVQAGGQPQHF	TGTGCCAGCAGTGACATAGTACAGGCCGGCGGGCAGCCCCAGCATTTT
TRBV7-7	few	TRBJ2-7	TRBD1	CASSVQPGQFYEQYF	TGTGCCAGCAGCGTCCAACCGGGACAGTTCTACGAGCAGTACTTC
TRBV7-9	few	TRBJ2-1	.	CASSPGIYNEQFF	TGTGCCAGCAGCCCAGGGATTTACAATGAGCAGTTCTTC
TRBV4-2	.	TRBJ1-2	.	CASSWRVGPDVYGYTF	TGTGCCAGCAGCTGGCGGGTTGGACCGGACGTTTATGGCTACACCTTC
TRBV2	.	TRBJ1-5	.	CASSPRRAGNQPQHF	TGTGCCAGCAGTCCTAGGAGAGCAGGCAATCAGCCCCAGCATTTT
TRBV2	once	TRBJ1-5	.	CASGGSGNQPQHF	TGTGCCAGCGGGGGGTCTGGCAATCAGCCCCAGCATTTT
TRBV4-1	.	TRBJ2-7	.	CASSQASGPRSYEQYF	TGCGCCAGCAGCCAAGCCAGCGGGCCACGCTCCTACGAGCAGTACTTC
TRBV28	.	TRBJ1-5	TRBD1	CASSPGTDYQPQHF	TGTGCCAGCAGCCCTGGGACAGACTATCAGCCCCAGCATTTT
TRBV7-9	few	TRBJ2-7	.	CASSPTGSSYEQYF	TGTGCCAGCAGCCCAACCGGGAGCTCCTACGAGCAGTACTTC
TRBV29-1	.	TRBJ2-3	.	CSETEISSTDTQYF	TGCAGCGAGACCGAGATATCTAGCACAGATACGCAGTATTTT
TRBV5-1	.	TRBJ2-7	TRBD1	CASSLNRQGWSYEQYF	TGCGCCAGCAGCTTGAACCGACAGGGATGGAGCTACGAGCAGTACTTC
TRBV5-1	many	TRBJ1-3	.	CASSLDGRGNTIYF	TGCGCCAGCAGCTTGGATGGACGTGGAAACACCATATATTTT
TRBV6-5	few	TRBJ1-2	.	CASSYAGVNYGYTF	TGTGCCAGCAGTTATGCAGGAGTTAACTATGGCTACACCTTC
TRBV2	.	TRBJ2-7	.	CASSEVASVAYEQYF	TGTGCCAGCAGTGAGGTAGCGTCGGTTGCCTACGAGCAGTACTTC
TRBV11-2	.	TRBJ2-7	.	CASSRAGGLYEQYF	TGTGCCAGCAGCCGGGCTGGGGGCTTGTACGAGCAGTACTTC